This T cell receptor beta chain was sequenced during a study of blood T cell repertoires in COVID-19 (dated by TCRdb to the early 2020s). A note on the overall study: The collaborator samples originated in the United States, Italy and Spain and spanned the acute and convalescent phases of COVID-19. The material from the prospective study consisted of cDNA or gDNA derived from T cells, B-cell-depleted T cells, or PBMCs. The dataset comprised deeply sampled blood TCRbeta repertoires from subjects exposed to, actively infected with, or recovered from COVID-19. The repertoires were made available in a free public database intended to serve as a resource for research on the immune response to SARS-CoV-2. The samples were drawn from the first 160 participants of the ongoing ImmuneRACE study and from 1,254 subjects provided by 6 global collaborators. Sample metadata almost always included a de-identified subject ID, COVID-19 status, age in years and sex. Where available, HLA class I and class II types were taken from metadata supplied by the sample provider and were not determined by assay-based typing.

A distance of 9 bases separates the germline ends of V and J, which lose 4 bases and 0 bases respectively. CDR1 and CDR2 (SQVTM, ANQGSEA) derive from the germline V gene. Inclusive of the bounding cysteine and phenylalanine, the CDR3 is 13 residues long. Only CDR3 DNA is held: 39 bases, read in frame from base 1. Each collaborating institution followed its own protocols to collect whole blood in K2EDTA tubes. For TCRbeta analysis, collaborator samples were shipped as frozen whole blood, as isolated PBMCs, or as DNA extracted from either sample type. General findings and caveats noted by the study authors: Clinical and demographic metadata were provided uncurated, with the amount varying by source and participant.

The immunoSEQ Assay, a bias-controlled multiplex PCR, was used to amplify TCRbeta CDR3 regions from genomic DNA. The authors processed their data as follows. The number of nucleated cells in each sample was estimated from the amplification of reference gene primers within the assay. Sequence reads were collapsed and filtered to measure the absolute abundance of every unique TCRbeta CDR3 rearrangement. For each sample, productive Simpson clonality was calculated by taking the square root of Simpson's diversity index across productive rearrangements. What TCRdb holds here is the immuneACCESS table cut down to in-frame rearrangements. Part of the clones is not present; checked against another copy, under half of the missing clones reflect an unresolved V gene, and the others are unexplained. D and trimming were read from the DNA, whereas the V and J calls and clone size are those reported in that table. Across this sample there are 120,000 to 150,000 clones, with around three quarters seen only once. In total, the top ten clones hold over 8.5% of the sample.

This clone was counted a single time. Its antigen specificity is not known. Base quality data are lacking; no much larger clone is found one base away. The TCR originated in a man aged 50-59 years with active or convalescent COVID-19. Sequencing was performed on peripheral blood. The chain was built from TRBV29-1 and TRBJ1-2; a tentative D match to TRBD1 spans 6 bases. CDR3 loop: CSVGDNTNYGYTF. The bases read TGCAGCGTTGGGGACAATACTAACTATGGCTACACCTTC. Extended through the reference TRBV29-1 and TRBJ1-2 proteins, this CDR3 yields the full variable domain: SAVISQKPSRDICQRGTSLTIQCQVDSQVTMMFWYRQQPGQSLTLIATANQGSEATYESGFVIDKFPISRPNLTFSTLTVSNMSPEDSSIYLCSVGDNTNYGYTFGSGTRLTVV.